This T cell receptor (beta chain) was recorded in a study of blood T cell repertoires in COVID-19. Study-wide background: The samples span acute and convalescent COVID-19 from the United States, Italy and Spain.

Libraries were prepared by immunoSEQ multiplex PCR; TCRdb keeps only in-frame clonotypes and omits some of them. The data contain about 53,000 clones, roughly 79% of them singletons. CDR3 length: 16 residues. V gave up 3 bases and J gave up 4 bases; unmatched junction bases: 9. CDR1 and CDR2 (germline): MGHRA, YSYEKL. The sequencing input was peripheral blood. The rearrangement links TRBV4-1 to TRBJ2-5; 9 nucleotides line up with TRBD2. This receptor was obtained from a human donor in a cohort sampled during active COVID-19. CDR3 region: CASSQLSGRIRETQYF. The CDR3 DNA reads TGCGCCAGCAGCCAGCTTAGCGGGAGAATTCGAGAGACCCAGTACTTC.